This T cell receptor beta chain was observed in a study of CD8+ T cells in alopecia areata (dated 2018 in TCRdb). A note on the overall study: The treated patients took part in an open-label pilot trial in which moderate-to-severe alopecia areata was treated with oral tofacitinib at 5 to 10 mg twice daily. Tofacitinib was given for 6 to 18 months, followed by 6 months of follow-up off drug to assess delayed response and recurrence. The study used high-throughput TCRbeta sequencing to examine T cell clonal expansion in alopecia areata, in both the C3H/HeJ mouse model and human patients. Scalp tissue and sorted CD4+ and CD8+ peripheral blood T cells from patchy and totalis/universalis alopecia areata patients and from healthy controls were covered by human TCRbeta sequencing. Biopsies were taken from tofacitinib-treated patients at baseline and at 4 and 24 weeks of treatment, and a later scalp biopsy was taken in several of the tofacitinib-treated patients. Scalp clonality was compared across normal scalp (n=4), patchy alopecia areata scalp (n=8), and alopecia totalis/universalis scalp (n=8). RNA was extracted with the PAXgene miRNA kit for fixed scalp, the miRNeasy kit for PBMCs, and the RNeasy kit for mouse skin. TCRbeta CDR3 regions were amplified by immunoSEQ multiplex PCR using 35 Vbeta forward and 13 Jbeta reverse primers.

Read against the paper, the sample's time point label means: baseline before oral tofacitinib. Peripheral blood and lesional scalp punch biopsies were obtained from patients with alopecia areata. PBMCs were isolated by density centrifugation and stained for CD3, CD4 and CD8, after which CD4+ and CD8+ T cells were sorted on a FACSAria. There are a few counts of this clone. The antigen this receptor binds is unknown. Base qualities are not recorded, but no much larger clone differs from it by a single base. The library was produced with the immunoSEQ multiplex PCR assay. RNA was extracted from all samples and reverse transcribed into cDNA, which served as template for TCR sequencing. First-strand cDNA was synthesized with SuperScript III using a 2:1 mix of oligo-dT and random hexamers. A synthetic immune receptor repertoire was used to measure amplification bias, and any remaining bias was corrected computationally. The authors' pipeline ran thus. Raw reads were preprocessed to remove errors, and CDR3 was defined by IMGT conventions from the conserved cysteine to phenylalanine. Clonality was computed by normalizing Shannon entropy by log2 of the number of productive unique TCRs and subtracting the result from 1. Whether scalp clones were CD4 or CD8 was inferred by matching scalp TCRbeta sequences against CD4 and CD8 repertoires sorted from blood. The table was pulled from immuneACCESS by TCRdb, which kept in-frame rearrangements only. Such tables lose some clones; where checked, under half of the loss comes from unresolved V genes, and the rest has no known cause. V and J calls and clone size are given by that table; D and trimming were obtained from the DNA. Across this sample there are about 130,000 clones, with 45% to 50% seen only once. Of the sample, roughly 20% falls within the top ten clones.

What the research found in general, with its limitations: Compared with normal scalp, lesional scalp had higher clonality and more expanded CD8+ clones, particularly in alopecia totalis/universalis, a pattern that suggests antigenic drive. Scalp TCR repertoire analysis is complicated because resident alphabeta T cells in normal human skin are also sequenced, whereas mouse skin is dominated by gammadelta T cells. Shared TCR sequences between patients were less evident than in mice, which may be partly attributable to HLA diversity in the patient population.

The germline V gene gives CDR1 as SGDLS and CDR2 as YYNGEE. Taken from cysteine to phenylalanine, the CDR3 has 16 residues. Left in the record is the CDR3 DNA by itself, 48 bases read in frame from the first base. Trimmed from V: 0 bases; trimmed from J: 5 bases; junction bases lacking a gene match: 8. The rearrangement joined TRBV9 to TRBJ2-3; 8 junctional bases match TRBD2. This TCR came from a human donor with alopecia areata. The sample was CD8+ T cells sorted from blood, taken at week 0. The DNA sequence follows: TGTGCCAGCAGCGTAGGCGCCGGGGGGGCCGGAGATACGCAGTATTTT. It encodes CASSVGAGGAGDTQYF.